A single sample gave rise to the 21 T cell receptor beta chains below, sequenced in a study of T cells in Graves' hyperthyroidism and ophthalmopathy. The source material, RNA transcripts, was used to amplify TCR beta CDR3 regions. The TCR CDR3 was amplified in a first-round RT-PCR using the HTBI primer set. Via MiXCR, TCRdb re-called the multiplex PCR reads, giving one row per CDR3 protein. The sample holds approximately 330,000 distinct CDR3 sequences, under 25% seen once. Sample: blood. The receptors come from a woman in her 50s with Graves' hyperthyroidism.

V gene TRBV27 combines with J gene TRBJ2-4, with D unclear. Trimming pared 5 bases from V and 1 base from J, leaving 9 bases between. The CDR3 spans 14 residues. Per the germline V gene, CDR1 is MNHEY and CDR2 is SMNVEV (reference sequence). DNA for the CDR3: TGTGCCAGCAGTGACCGGGTCGCCAAAAACATTCAGTACTTC. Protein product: CASSDRVAKNIQYF.

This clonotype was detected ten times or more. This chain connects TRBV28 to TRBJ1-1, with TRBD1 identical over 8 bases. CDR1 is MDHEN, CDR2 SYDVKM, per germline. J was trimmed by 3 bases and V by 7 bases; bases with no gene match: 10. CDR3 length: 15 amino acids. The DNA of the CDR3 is TGTGCCAGCACCTATCACAGGGGGTTGGACACTGAAGCTTTCTTT. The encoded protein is CASTYHRGLDTEAFF.

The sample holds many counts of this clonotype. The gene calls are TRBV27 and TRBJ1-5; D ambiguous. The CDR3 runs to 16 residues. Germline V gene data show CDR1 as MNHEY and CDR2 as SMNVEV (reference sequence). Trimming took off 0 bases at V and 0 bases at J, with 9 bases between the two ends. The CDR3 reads CASSLSGRYSNQPQHF. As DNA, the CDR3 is TGTGCCAGCAGTTTATCTGGCAGGTATAGCAATCAGCCCCAGCATTTT.

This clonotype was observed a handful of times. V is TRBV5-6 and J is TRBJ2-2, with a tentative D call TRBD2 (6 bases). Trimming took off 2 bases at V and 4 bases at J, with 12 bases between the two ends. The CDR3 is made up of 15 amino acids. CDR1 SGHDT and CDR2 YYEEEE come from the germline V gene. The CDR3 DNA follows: TGTGCCAGCAGCTTCCGGGGGAGCATCACCGGGGAGCTGTTTTTT. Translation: CASSFRGSITGELFF.

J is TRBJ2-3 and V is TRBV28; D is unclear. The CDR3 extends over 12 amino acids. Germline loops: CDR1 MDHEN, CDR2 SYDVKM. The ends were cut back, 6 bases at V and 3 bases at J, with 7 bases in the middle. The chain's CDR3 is CASRWLTDTQYF. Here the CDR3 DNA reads TGTGCCAGCAGGTGGTTGACAGATACGCAGTATTTT.

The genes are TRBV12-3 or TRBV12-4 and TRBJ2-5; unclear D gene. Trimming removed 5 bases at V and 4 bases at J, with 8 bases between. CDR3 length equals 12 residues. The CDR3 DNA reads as TGTGCCAGCAGTCCCAATGGAGAGACCCAGTACTTC. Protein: CASSPNGETQYF.

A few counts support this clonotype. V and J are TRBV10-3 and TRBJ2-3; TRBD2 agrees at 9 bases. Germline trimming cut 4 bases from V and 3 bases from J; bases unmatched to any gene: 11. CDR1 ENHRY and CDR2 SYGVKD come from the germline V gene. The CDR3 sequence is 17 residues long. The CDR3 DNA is TGTGCCATCAGTGCCACCCTAGCGGGGAAGATTACAGATACGCAGTATTTT. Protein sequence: CAISATLAGKITDTQYF.

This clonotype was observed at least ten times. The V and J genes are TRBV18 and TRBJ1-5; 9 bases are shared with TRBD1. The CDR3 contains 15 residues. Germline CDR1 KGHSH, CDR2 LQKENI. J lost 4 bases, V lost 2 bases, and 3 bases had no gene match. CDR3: CASSPEQGANQPQHF. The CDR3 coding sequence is TGTGCCAGCTCACCAGAACAGGGGGCGAATCAGCCCCAGCATTTT.

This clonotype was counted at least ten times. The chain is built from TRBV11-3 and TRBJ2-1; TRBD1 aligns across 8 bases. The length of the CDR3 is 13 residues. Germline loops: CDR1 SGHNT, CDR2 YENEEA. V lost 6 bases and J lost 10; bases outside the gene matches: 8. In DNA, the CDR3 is TGTGCCAGCAGGTATACCGACAGGGGAGAGCAGTTCTTC. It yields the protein CASRYTDRGEQFF.

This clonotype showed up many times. CDR3 coding DNA: TGTGCTATGGGGGCTGGGAATGAGCAGTTCTTC. The encoded protein is CAMGAGNEQFF. The rearrangement joins TRBV30 to TRBJ2-1; maybe TRBD1 (6 bases). Germline loops: CDR1 GTSNPN, CDR2 SVGIG (reference sequence). The CDR3 has 11 residues.

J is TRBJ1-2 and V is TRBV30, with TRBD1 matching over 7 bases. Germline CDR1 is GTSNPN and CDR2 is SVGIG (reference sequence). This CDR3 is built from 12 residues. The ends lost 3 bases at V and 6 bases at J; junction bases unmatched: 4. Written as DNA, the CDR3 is TGTGCCTGGAGGAATAGGGGGCATGGCTACACCTTC. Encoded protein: CAWRNRGHGYTF.

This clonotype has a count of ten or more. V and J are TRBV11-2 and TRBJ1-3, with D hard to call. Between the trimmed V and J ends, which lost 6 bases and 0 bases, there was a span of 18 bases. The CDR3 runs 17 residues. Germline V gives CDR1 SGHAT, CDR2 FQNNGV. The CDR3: CASRLLEWSNSGNTIYF. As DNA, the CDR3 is TGTGCCAGCAGACTCCTGGAATGGTCAAACTCTGGAAACACCATATATTTT.

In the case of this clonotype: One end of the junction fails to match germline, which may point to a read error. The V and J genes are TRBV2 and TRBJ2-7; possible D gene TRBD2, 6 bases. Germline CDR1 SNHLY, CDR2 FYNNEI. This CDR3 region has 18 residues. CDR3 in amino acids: CASSPPILAGLRAYEQYF. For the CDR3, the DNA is TGCGCCAGCAGTCCACCTATTCTTGCGGGACTCCGAGCCTACGAGCAGTACTTC. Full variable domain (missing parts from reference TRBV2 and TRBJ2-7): EPEVTQTPSHQVTQMGQEVILRCVPISNHLYFYWYRQILGQKVEFLVSFYNNEISEKSEIFDDQFSVERPDGSNFTLKIRSTKLEDSAMYFCASSPPILAGLRAYEQYFGPGTRLTVT.

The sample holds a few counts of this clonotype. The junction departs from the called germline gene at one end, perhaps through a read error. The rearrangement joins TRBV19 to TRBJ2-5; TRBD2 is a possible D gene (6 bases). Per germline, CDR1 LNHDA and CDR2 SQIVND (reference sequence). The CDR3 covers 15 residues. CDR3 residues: CASSISGGNRETQYF. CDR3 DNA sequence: TGTGCCAGTAGTATATCTGGGGGGAATAGAGAGACCCAGTACTTT.

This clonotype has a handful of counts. The CDR3 bases are TGTGCCAGCAGCCTTGGAATAAATTCTGGAAACACCATATATTTT. As protein: CASSLGINSGNTIYF. The chain joins TRBV11-3 to TRBJ1-3; D is ambiguous. Germline V gives CDR1 SGHNT, CDR2 YENEEA. This CDR3 is 15 amino acids long. V lost 5 bases and J lost 1, with 12 bases in between.

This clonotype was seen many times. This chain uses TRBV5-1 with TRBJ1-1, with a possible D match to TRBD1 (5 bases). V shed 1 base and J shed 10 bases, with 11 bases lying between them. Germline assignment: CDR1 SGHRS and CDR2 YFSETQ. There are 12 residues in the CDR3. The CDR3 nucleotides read TGCGCCAGCAGCTTGCTGGGGGAATCAGCTTTCTTT. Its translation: CASSLLGESAFF.

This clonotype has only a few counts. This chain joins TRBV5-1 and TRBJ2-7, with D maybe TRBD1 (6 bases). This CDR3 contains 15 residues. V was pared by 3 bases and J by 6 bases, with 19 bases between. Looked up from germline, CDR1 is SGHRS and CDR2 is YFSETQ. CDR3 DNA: TGCGCCAGCAGCTCTACCCCCAAGACAGGAGGCGAGCAGTACTTC. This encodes CASSSTPKTGGEQYF. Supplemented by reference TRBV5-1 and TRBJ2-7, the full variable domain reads KAGVTQTPRYLIKTRGQQVTLSCSPISGHRSVSWYQQTPGQGLQFLFEYFSETQRNKGNFPGRFSGRQFSNSRSEMNVSTLELGDSALYLCASSSTPKTGGEQYFGPGTRLTVT.

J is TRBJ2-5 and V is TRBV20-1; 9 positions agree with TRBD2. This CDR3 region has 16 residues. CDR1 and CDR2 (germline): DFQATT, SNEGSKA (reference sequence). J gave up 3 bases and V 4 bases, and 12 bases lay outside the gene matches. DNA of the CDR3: TGCAGTGCTATCCCCCCGCTAGCGGGATTTGAAGAGACCCAGTACTTC. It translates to CSAIPPLAGFEETQYF.

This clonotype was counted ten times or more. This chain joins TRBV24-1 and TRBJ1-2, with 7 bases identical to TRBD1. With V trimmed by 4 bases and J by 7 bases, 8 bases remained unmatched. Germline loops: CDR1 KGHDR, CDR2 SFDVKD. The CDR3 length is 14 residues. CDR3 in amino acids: CATSDTTGARGYTF. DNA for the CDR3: TGTGCCACCAGTGACACAACAGGGGCGCGTGGCTACACCTTC.

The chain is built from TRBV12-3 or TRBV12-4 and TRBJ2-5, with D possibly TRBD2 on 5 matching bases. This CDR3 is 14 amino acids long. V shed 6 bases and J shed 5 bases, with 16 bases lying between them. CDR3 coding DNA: TGTGCCAGCAGCCGCCTCCGGGTAGCGGAGACCCAGTACTTC. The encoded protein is CASSRLRVAETQYF.

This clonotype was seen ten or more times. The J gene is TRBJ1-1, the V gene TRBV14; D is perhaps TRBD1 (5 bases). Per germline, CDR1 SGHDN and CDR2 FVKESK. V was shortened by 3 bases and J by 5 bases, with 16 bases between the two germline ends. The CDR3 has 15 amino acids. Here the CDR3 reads CASSQNMGQGTEAFF. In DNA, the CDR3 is TGTGCCAGCAGCCAGAATATGGGGCAGGGTACTGAAGCTTTCTTT.